This TCR beta chain was captured by sequencing in a study of read filtering for tumor transcriptome and immune sequencing. Study-level information: Transcriptome libraries were built from DNase-treated RNA. The study, taken as a whole, reports: Even smaller IR-seq throughput identified most shared clonotypes.

Every patient had bone marrow sampled while the disease was active. The table lists this clonotype with many counts. The antigen remains undetermined. This library used around 0.4 ug RNA and molecular barcoded adaptors spanning alpha/delta and beta/gamma chains. MiXCR, run by TCRdb on the reads, gives a single entry per CDR3 protein. Of some 22,000 distinct CDR3 sequences in the sample, approximately 22% were seen once. The CDR3 extends over 14 amino acids. J lost 4 bases, V lost 4 bases, and 6 bases had no gene match. Germline CDR1 reads SGDLS; CDR2 reads YYNGEE. The material sequenced was a population of CD138-negative cells sorted from bone marrow. The sequence derives from a donor over 35 with multiple myeloma. The chain recombines TRBV9 with TRBJ2-3; TRBD2 agrees at 7 bases. For the CDR3, the DNA is TGTGCCAGCAGCCTGCGCGGGAGTTCAGATACGCAGTATTTT. Translating gives CASSLRGSSDTQYF.